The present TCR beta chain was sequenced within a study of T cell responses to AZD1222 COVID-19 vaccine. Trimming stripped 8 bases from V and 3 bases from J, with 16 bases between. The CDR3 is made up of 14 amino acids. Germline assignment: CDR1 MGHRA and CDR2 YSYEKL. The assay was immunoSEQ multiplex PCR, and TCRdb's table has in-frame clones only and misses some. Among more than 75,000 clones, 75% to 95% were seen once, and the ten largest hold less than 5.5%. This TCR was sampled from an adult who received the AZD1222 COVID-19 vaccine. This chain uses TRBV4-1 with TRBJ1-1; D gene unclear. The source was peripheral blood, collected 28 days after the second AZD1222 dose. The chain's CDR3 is CASSSQRADTEAFF. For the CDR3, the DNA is TGCGCCAGCTCCTCACAGAGGGCAGACACTGAAGCTTTCTTT.